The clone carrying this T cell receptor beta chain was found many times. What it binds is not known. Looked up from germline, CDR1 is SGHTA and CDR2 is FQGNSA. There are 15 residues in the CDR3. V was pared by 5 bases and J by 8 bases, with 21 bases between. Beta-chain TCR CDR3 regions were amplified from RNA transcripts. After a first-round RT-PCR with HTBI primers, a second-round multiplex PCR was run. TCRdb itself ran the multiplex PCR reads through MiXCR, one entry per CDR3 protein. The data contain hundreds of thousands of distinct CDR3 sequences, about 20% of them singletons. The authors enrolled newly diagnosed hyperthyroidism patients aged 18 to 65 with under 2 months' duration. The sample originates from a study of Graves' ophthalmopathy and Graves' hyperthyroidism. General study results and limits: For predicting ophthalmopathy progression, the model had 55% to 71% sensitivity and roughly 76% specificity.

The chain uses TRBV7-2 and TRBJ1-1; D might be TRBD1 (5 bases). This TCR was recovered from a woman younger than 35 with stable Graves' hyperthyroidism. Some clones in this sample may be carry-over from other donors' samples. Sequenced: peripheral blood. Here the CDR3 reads CASSPYLTGGGEAFF. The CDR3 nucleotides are TGTGCCAGCAGCCCCTACCTCACCGGTGGGGGAGAAGCTTTCTTT.